These 23 T cell receptor beta chains came from one sample sequenced in a study of chemoradiotherapy in HPV16-positive cancers. The assay was immunoSEQ multiplex PCR, and TCRdb's table has in-frame clones only and misses some. The top ten hold over 1.5% of the sample, which has about 5,400 clones, over 75% seen once. This specimen consisted of blood, obtained from a patient who underwent chemoradiotherapy. These receptor sequences come from a human donor with HPV-associated anogenital cancer.

The chain combines TRBV11-2 with TRBJ1-1, with TRBD1 matching over 8 bases. Looked up from germline, CDR1 is SGHAT and CDR2 is FQNNGV. The CDR3 spans 13 residues. The junction had 4 bases not matched to a gene; V was cut back by 2 bases and J by 8 bases. The CDR3 nucleotides are TGTGCCAGCAGCTTATCAGGGGGCCAAGAAGCTTTCTTT. It translates to CASSLSGGQEAFF.

The rearrangement joins TRBV10-3 to TRBJ1-5, with D possibly matching TRBD1 (5 bases). V lost 0 bases and J lost 0, with 15 bases in between. The CDR3 contains 18 residues. Germline-derived CDR1 and CDR2 are ENHRY and SYGVKD. The CDR3: CAISESVGQPYSNQPQHF. CDR3 nucleotide sequence: TGTGCCATCAGTGAGTCGGTGGGGCAGCCCTATAGCAATCAGCCCCAGCATTTT.

Written as DNA, the CDR3 is TGCAGCGTTGAAAATCTATTCCGCGGGGGCTACACCTTC. This translates into CSVENLFRGGYTF. The genes are TRBV29-1 and TRBJ1-2; D gene ambiguous. The germline V gene has CDR1 SQVTM and CDR2 ANQGSEA. The V end lost 2 bases, the J end lost 8 bases, and 15 bases lay between the germline ends. The CDR3 extends over 13 amino acids.

V usage is TRBV7-8 and J usage is TRBJ1-5, with a tentative D call TRBD1 (5 bases). This CDR3 has 14 amino acids. Germline CDR1 is SGHVS and CDR2 is FQNEAQ. V lost 3 bases and J 3 bases, leaving 9 bases between the germline ends. In DNA form, the CDR3 reads TGTGCCAGCAGCTTGGAGGGGATCAATCAGCCCCAGCATTTT. Amino acid sequence: CASSLEGINQPQHF.

V and J are TRBV7-9 and TRBJ2-1; tentatively, D is TRBD1 or TRBD2 (7 bases each). The V gene lost 8 bases and the J gene lost 7 bases, with 15 bases spanning the gap. Germline CDR1 and CDR2: SEHNR and FQNEAQ (reference sequence). The CDR3 is 13 amino acids. DNA of the CDR3: TGTGCCAGCCAGGGGGGGGTCCTTAATGAGCAGTTCTTC. It yields the protein CASQGGVLNEQFF. Based on the CDR3 plus reference TRBV7-9 and TRBJ2-1, the full variable domain is DTGVSQNPRHKITKRGQNVTFRCDPISEHNRLYWYRQTLGQGPEFLTYFQNEAQLEKSRLLSDRFSAERPKGSFSTLEIQRTEQGDSAMYLCASQGGVLNEQFFGPGTRLTVL.

The gene calls are TRBV2 and TRBJ1-5; TRBD1 aligns across 11 bases. CDR1 and CDR2 from the germline V gene are SNHLY and FYNNEI. This CDR3 is built from 13 residues. V dropped 6 bases and J dropped 5; count of bases not matched to a gene: 0. The DNA of the CDR3 is TGTGCCAGCAGGGGACAGGGGGATCAGCCCCAGCATTTT. Protein: CASRGQGDQPQHF.

The chain is built from TRBV19 and TRBJ2-1; D is unresolved. Germline lookup yields CDR1 LNHDA and CDR2 SQIVND (reference sequence). There are 17 residues in the CDR3. Trimming shortened V by 1 base and J by 2 bases, and 15 bases separated the two germline ends. DNA for the CDR3: TGTGCCAGTAGTATAGGACGCTGGGCGGAGCCCTACAATGAGCAGTTCTTC. Amino acid sequence: CASSIGRWAEPYNEQFF.

This chain connects TRBV7-2 to TRBJ1-1; D possibly corresponds to TRBD1 (6 bases). Looked up from germline, CDR1 is SGHTA and CDR2 is FQGNSA. The CDR3 runs to 17 residues. Trimming removed 1 base from V and 1 base from J, with 16 bases in between. This CDR3 reads CASSLGPTGRANTEAFF. Here the CDR3 DNA reads TGTGCCAGCAGCTTAGGCCCCACAGGGAGGGCGAACACTGAAGCTTTCTTT.

V gene TRBV7-9 combines with J gene TRBJ2-7; 11 bases line up with TRBD2. The trim removed 4 bases at V and 1 base at J, leaving 9 bases unmatched. The CDR3 is 17 residues long. Germline V lookup: CDR1 SEHNR, CDR2 FQNEAQ (reference sequence). The CDR3 protein is CASSSRLAGGPSYEQYF. The CDR3 nucleotides read TGTGCCAGCAGCTCTCGGCTAGCGGGAGGACCTTCCTACGAGCAGTACTTC.

This sequence joins TRBV11-2 and TRBJ2-5; D gene uncertain. The V end was cut by 4 bases, the J end by 4 bases, with 10 bases between. The germline V gene encodes CDR1 SGHAT and CDR2 FQNNGV. This CDR3 has 13 amino acids. CDR3 nucleotide sequence: TGTGCCAGCAGCTATGGAGAGTCAGAGACCCAGTACTTC. Protein product: CASSYGESETQYF.

J is TRBJ2-1 and V is TRBV27; D not certain. The germline V gene encodes CDR1 MNHEY and CDR2 SMNVEV (reference sequence). Deletions cut 5 bases from V and 5 bases from J, with 13 bases between. This CDR3 has 14 amino acids. CDR3 in amino acids: CASSNRASHNEQFF. CDR3 nucleotides: TGTGCCAGCAGTAACCGCGCCTCTCACAATGAGCAGTTCTTC.

CDR3: CASSVCLKRAGETQYF. Written as DNA, the CDR3 is TGTGCCAGCAGCGTTTGCCTGAAACGGGCCGGGGAGACCCAGTACTTC. The genes are TRBV9 and TRBJ2-5; D gene ambiguous. Per germline, CDR1 SGDLS and CDR2 YYNGEE. The ends were cut back, 2 bases at V and 5 bases at J, with 19 bases in the middle. This CDR3 is 16 amino acids long. Full variable domain (missing parts from reference TRBV9 and TRBJ2-5): DSGVTQTPKHLITATGQRVTLRCSPRSGDLSVYWYQQSLDQGLQFLIQYYNGEERAKGNILERFSAQQFPDLHSELNLSSLELGDSALYFCASSVCLKRAGETQYFGPGTRLLVL.

This clone was observed a handful of times. J is TRBJ2-5 and V is TRBV7-9; D might be TRBD1 (6 bases). Trimming left V 11 bases short and J 0 bases short, with 16 bases between. Germline V gene lookup returns CDR1 SEHNR and CDR2 FQNEAQ (reference sequence). The CDR3 totals 14 residues. This CDR3 is CASGDTRYQETQYF. The CDR3 DNA sequence: TGTGCCTCAGGGGACACTAGGTACCAAGAGACCCAGTACTTC.

The V gene is TRBV5-6, the J gene TRBJ2-7, with a weak D call TRBD2 (6 bases). Germline-derived CDR1 and CDR2 are SGHDT and YYEEEE. The V end was cut by 0 bases, the J end by 3 bases, with 16 bases between. CDR3 length: 16 amino acids. CDR3 coding DNA: TGTGCCAGCAGCTTGGCCTTAGGGACTGGCGGCTACGAGCAGTACTTC. It yields the protein CASSLALGTGGYEQYF.

This clone was detected only once. The chain has TRBV9 and TRBJ1-2, with D possibly TRBD1 on 5 matching bases. V was cut by 4 bases and J by 8 bases, with 21 bases left in between. CDR1 and CDR2 (germline): SGDLS, YYNGEE. The CDR3 runs 15 residues. CDR3 sequence reads: CASSPTSPGPEGYTF. As DNA, the CDR3 is TGTGCCAGCAGCCCCACGTCGCCGGGGCCGGAAGGCTACACCTTC.

V gene TRBV30 combines with J gene TRBJ2-5, with D unclear. Germline V gives CDR1 GTSNPN, CDR2 SVGIG (reference sequence). Trimming shortened V by 3 bases and J by 0 bases, and 8 bases separated the two germline ends. This CDR3 spans 13 amino acids. This chain's CDR3 is CAWSRTYQETQYF. The CDR3, as DNA: TGTGCCTGGAGCCGGACCTACCAAGAGACCCAGTACTTC.

The chain employs TRBV7-2 and TRBJ2-5; D assignment may be TRBD1 or TRBD2 (5 bases each). The CDR3 length is 12 residues. Trimming cost V 4 bases and J 12 bases, with 15 bases left between them. CDR1 SGHTA and CDR2 FQGNSA come from the germline V gene. This chain's CDR3 is CASSSQGAREYF. The DNA of the CDR3 is TGTGCCAGCAGCTCTCAGGGAGCCCGGGAGTACTTC.

J is TRBJ2-1 and V is TRBV5-4; TRBD2 matches at 8 bases. After removal of 4 bases from V and 0 bases from J, the junction contained 6 bases not matched to a gene. Germline lookup yields CDR1 SGHNT and CDR2 YYREEE (reference sequence). The CDR3 spans 16 residues. In DNA, the CDR3 is TGTGCCAGCAGCCCCCCAACTAGCGGCTCCTACAATGAGCAGTTCTTC. It yields the protein CASSPPTSGSYNEQFF.

The V call is TRBV29-1, the J call TRBJ1-2, with D perhaps matching TRBD1 (5 bases). This CDR3 comprises 13 residues. Trimming took off 7 bases at V and 3 bases at J, with 15 bases between the two ends. Germline-derived CDR1 and CDR2 are SQVTM and ANQGSEA. CDR3 protein: CSAGRQRDYGYTF. CDR3 nucleotides: TGCAGCGCCGGAAGACAGAGAGACTATGGCTACACCTTC. Complete variable domain (other parts from reference TRBV29-1 and TRBJ1-2): SAVISQKPSRDICQRGTSLTIQCQVDSQVTMMFWYRQQPGQSLTLIATANQGSEATYESGFVIDKFPISRPNLTFSTLTVSNMSPEDSSIYLCSAGRQRDYGYTFGSGTRLTVV.

This clone was observed a few times. V and J are TRBV25-1 and TRBJ2-1; 9 nucleotides agree with TRBD2. The junction had 8 bases not matched to a gene; V was cut back by 8 bases and J by 6 bases. Germline V CDR1 and CDR2: MGHDK, SYGVNS. This CDR3 is 14 amino acids long. Written as DNA, the CDR3 is TGTGCCAGCTCAGCGGGGGGTTTTTCCAATGAGCAGTTCTTC. Its protein product is CASSAGGFSNEQFF.

The rearrangement uses TRBV7-9 and TRBJ2-5; D unclear. The CDR3 runs 14 residues. V gave up 4 bases and J gave up 6 bases, with 15 bases separating them. Germline CDR1 is SEHNR and CDR2 is FQNEAQ (reference sequence). The CDR3 nucleotides read TGTGCCAGCAGCTCGAATCTGGTCGTAAAGACCCAGTACTTC. As protein: CASSSNLVVKTQYF.

The chain joins TRBV30 to TRBJ1-1; D possibly corresponds to TRBD1 (5 bases). CDR1 GTSNPN and CDR2 SVGIG come from the germline V gene (reference sequence). Trimming stripped 6 bases from V and 1 base from J, with 9 bases between. The CDR3 sequence is 12 residues long. The CDR3 reads CACGTANTEAFF. The CDR3, as DNA: TGTGCCTGCGGGACGGCGAACACTGAAGCTTTCTTT.

The chain uses TRBV2 and TRBJ1-2; D uncertain. The V and J ends lost 7 bases and 4 bases respectively, with 13 bases between them. Germline-derived CDR1 and CDR2 are SNHLY and FYNNEI. The CDR3 extends over 13 amino acids. The CDR3 sequence is CASKDDNVYGYTF. In DNA, the CDR3 is TGTGCCAGCAAGGACGACAACGTCTATGGCTACACCTTC.